Presented here are 27 T cell receptor beta chains from one specimen sequenced in a study of PD-1 blockade in classical Hodgkin lymphoma. The repertoire was sequenced with immunoSEQ multiplex PCR; TCRdb's copy has only in-frame clones and lacks some. The sample yields fewer than 95,000 clones, 75% to 85% seen once. The time point: cycle 4 day 1 (C4D1), after 6 weeks of nivolumab. Each patient experienced a relapse that followed autologous stem cell transplantation, and brentuximab vedotin exposure varied. Source: peripheral blood mononuclear cells (PBMCs), taken before the fourth cycle of nivolumab. The origin of the receptors is a human donor with classical Hodgkin lymphoma.

Only one count was recorded for this clone. The V gene is TRBV6-1, the J gene TRBJ2-7; 11 bases line up with TRBD2. The germline V gene has CDR1 MNHNS and CDR2 SASEGT. CDR3 size: 16 residues. V shed 4 bases and J 7 bases; nucleotides not matched to a gene: 12. CDR3 sequence: CASSGTSGSTVGEQYF. The CDR3 DNA is TGTGCCAGCAGTGGAACTAGCGGGAGTACCGTGGGGGAGCAGTACTTC.

This clone was recorded once. The J gene is TRBJ2-1, the V gene TRBV2, with 8 positions matching TRBD2. Germline CDR1 and CDR2: SNHLY and FYNNEI. With 2 bases clipped from V and 8 bases from J, the junction kept 11 bases outside the gene matches. The CDR3 consists of 16 residues. CDR3 nucleotide sequence: TGTGCCAGCAGTGAATGGGCGGGAGGTGGGAGGGATGAGCAGTTCTTC. It specifies CASSEWAGGGRDEQFF.

This clone was observed at least ten times. The chain links TRBV5-6 to TRBJ2-2; D is uncertain. The ends were cut back, 2 bases at V and 4 bases at J, with 9 bases in the middle. This CDR3 is built from 14 residues. Germline CDR1 is SGHDT and CDR2 is YYEEEE. CDR3 protein: CASSLGLSTGELFF. The DNA for the CDR3 is TGTGCCAGCAGCTTAGGGCTATCCACCGGGGAGCTGTTTTTT.

This chain connects TRBV6-1 to TRBJ2-7; D remains ambiguous. CDR1 and CDR2 from the germline V gene are MNHNS and SASEGT. This CDR3 is built from 13 residues. V lost 1 base to trimming and J lost 6 bases, with 10 bases between them. CDR3 DNA: TGTGCCAGCAGTGAAGGGGTACGACGCGAGCAGTACTTC. This translates into CASSEGVRREQYF.

This chain joins TRBV5-6 and TRBJ1-1; 7 bases are a match to TRBD1. This CDR3 has 16 amino acids. V was pared by 2 bases and J by 2 bases, with 9 bases of the junction left unmatched. Germline V gene data show CDR1 as SGHDT and CDR2 as YYEEEE. CDR3 region: CASSFIGTATNTEAFF. The CDR3 coding sequence is TGTGCCAGCAGCTTCATCGGGACAGCGACTAACACTGAAGCTTTCTTT.

The chain combines TRBV5-1 with TRBJ2-5; D possibly corresponds to TRBD1 (5 bases). Germline V CDR1 and CDR2: SGHRS, YFSETQ. Trimming shortened V by 3 bases and J by 5 bases, and 17 bases separated the two germline ends. This CDR3 region has 15 residues. In nucleotides, the CDR3 is TGCGCCAGCAGCTACAGGACCCCACGCCTGGAGACCCAGTACTTC. Protein sequence: CASSYRTPRLETQYF.

The chain recombines TRBV10-3 with TRBJ2-5; D gene uncertain. V was trimmed by 6 bases and J by 3 bases, leaving 11 bases between them. Germline values: CDR1 ENHRY, CDR2 SYGVKD. The CDR3 length is 13 residues. The CDR3 nucleotides read TGTGCCATCAGCCCCGACGGTGAAGAGACCCAGTACTTC. Protein sequence: CAISPDGEETQYF.

This rearrangement joins TRBV19 to TRBJ1-5; 8 positions agree with TRBD1. The J segment lost 2 bases and the V segment lost 6 bases, leaving 6 bases of the junction unmatched. There are 15 residues in the CDR3. Germline-derived CDR1 and CDR2 are LNHDA and SQIVND (reference sequence). The CDR3 is CASSIGQGGNQPQHF. The DNA of the CDR3 is TGTGCCAGTAGCATCGGACAGGGTGGCAATCAGCCCCAGCATTTT. Full variable domain (remainder filled in from reference TRBV19 and TRBJ1-5): DGGITQSPKYLFRKEGQNVTLSCEQNLNHDAMYWYRQDPGQGLRLIYYSQIVNDFQKGDIAEGYSVSREKKESFPLTVTSAQKNPTAFYLCASSIGQGGNQPQHFGDGTRLSIL.

The chain couples TRBV6-6 to TRBJ2-2, with no clear D. The CDR3 has 13 amino acids. V lost 8 bases and J 4 bases, leaving 11 bases between the germline ends. Per germline, CDR1 MNHNY and CDR2 SVGAGI (reference sequence). In DNA, the CDR3 is TGTGCCAGCGGTGGAGCCACCACCGGGGAGCTGTTTTTT. Its protein product is CASGGATTGELFF.

The gene calls are TRBV7-9 and TRBJ2-1, with D tentatively TRBD2 (5 bases). The CDR3 spans 16 residues. Looked up from germline, CDR1 is SEHNR and CDR2 is FQNEAQ (reference sequence). The germline V and J ends were trimmed by 2 bases and 0 bases, with 11 bases remaining between them. The DNA of the CDR3 is TGTGCCAGCAGCTTATGGCTAGCAGGCTCCTACAATGAGCAGTTCTTC. Its protein product is CASSLWLAGSYNEQFF. The whole variable domain, remainder taken from reference TRBV7-9 and TRBJ2-1, is DTGVSQNPRHKITKRGQNVTFRCDPISEHNRLYWYRQTLGQGPEFLTYFQNEAQLEKSRLLSDRFSAERPKGSFSTLEIQRTEQGDSAMYLCASSLWLAGSYNEQFFGPGTRLTVL.

This clone has only a few counts. The chain joins TRBV5-1 to TRBJ2-7, with TRBD2 as a possible D gene (5 bases). The CDR3 is 12 residues long. V lost 7 bases and J 2 bases, leaving 10 bases between the germline ends. The germline V gene encodes CDR1 SGHRS and CDR2 YFSETQ. The CDR3 nucleotides read TGCGCCAGCGCGGACGGGGCCTACGAGCAGTACTTC. It is translated as CASADGAYEQYF.

The chain links TRBV27 to TRBJ1-2; possibly TRBD1 for D (6 bases). The CDR3 is 14 amino acids. Looked up from germline, CDR1 is MNHEY and CDR2 is SMNVEV (reference sequence). The V gene lost 4 bases and the J gene lost 4 bases, with 13 bases spanning the gap. This CDR3 reads CASSSGQPSYGYTF. CDR3 sequence (DNA): TGTGCCAGCAGTTCCGGACAGCCCAGCTATGGCTACACCTTC.

This clone is judged medium-sized. The chain couples TRBV5-4 to TRBJ1-1, with TRBD1 matching 7 bases. There are 13 residues in the CDR3. Trimming at V came to 4 bases and at J to 10 bases, leaving 10 bases not matched to a gene. Per germline, CDR1 SGHNT and CDR2 YYREEE (reference sequence). The CDR3 protein is CASSADRERRAFF. As DNA, the CDR3 is TGTGCCAGCAGCGCTGACAGGGAAAGGAGAGCTTTCTTT.

This clone was detected only once. This chain links TRBV2 with TRBJ2-1, with unresolved D. The germline V gene encodes CDR1 SNHLY and CDR2 FYNNEI. The CDR3 extends over 13 amino acids. Trimming pared 3 bases from V and 8 bases from J, leaving 11 bases between. CDR3 amino acids: CASSESLPDEQFF. DNA for the CDR3: TGTGCCAGCAGTGAGTCCCTCCCCGATGAGCAGTTCTTC.

This clone was recorded a few times. This chain joins TRBV27 and TRBJ1-5; D might be TRBD1 (6 bases). The germline V gene encodes CDR1 MNHEY and CDR2 SMNVEV (reference sequence). The V end was cut by 6 bases, the J end by 0 bases, with 15 bases between. There are 16 residues in the CDR3. CDR3 bases: TGTGCCAGCAGCCCCGGGACATTAAATAGCAATCAGCCCCAGCATTTT. Its translation is CASSPGTLNSNQPQHF.

This clone is a singleton in its sample. The chain carries TRBV5-1 and TRBJ2-7; D may correspond to TRBD1 or TRBD2 (5 bases each). Germline CDR1 and CDR2: SGHRS and YFSETQ. Trimming shortened V by 4 bases and J by 3 bases, and 20 bases separated the two germline ends. CDR3 length equals 16 residues. The CDR3 protein is CASSLATGQVGYEQYF. DNA for the CDR3: TGCGCCAGCAGCCTAGCCACAGGCCAGGTAGGCTACGAGCAGTACTTC.

The rearrangement uses TRBV19 and TRBJ1-2, with D unclear. Per the germline V gene, CDR1 is LNHDA and CDR2 is SQIVND (reference sequence). This CDR3 has 13 amino acids. V dropped 8 bases and J dropped 8 bases, with 18 bases sitting between them. This CDR3 reads CASSGSPRRGYTF. The CDR3, as DNA: TGTGCCAGTTCCGGGTCCCCTCGGAGAGGCTACACCTTC. Combining the CDR3 with reference TRBV19 and TRBJ1-2 gives the whole variable domain DGGITQSPKYLFRKEGQNVTLSCEQNLNHDAMYWYRQDPGQGLRLIYYSQIVNDFQKGDIAEGYSVSREKKESFPLTVTSAQKNPTAFYLCASSGSPRRGYTFGSGTRLTVV.

The rearrangement links TRBV6-6 to TRBJ1-3; D gene uncertain. Trimming removed 8 bases from V and 0 bases from J, with 11 bases in between. The CDR3 runs to 14 residues. Germline V gene sequence: CDR1 MNHNY, CDR2 SVGAGI (reference sequence). The CDR3 loop reads CASVGLISGNTIYF. The CDR3 DNA sequence: TGTGCCAGCGTCGGGCTTATCTCTGGAAACACCATATATTTT.

CDR3 DNA: TGTGCCAGCAGCTGGGGAAGCGGGGTCATCCCCGGTACGCAGTATTTT. This encodes CASSWGSGVIPGTQYF. V usage is TRBV7-2 and J usage is TRBJ2-3, with 7 bases lining up with TRBD2. Per germline, CDR1 SGHTA and CDR2 FQGNSA. The CDR3 runs to 16 residues. V lost 4 bases to trimming and J lost 8 bases; unmatched junction nucleotides: 15.

The V call is TRBV9, the J call TRBJ2-5, with a weak D call TRBD2 (7 bases). CDR3 length equals 13 residues. Between the trimmed V and J ends, which lost 3 bases and 5 bases, there was a span of 11 bases. Germline CDR1 SGDLS, CDR2 YYNGEE. The CDR3 loop reads CASSAEGGETQYF. The CDR3 DNA follows: TGTGCCAGCAGCGCCGAGGGGGGGGAGACCCAGTACTTC.

The V gene is TRBV5-8, the J gene TRBJ2-1; 7 bases are shared with TRBD1. V was clipped by 0 bases and J by 10 bases; unmatched bases: 16. CDR3 length: 17 residues. In germline, CDR1 is SGHTS, CDR2 YDEGEE. Written as DNA, the CDR3 is TGTGCCAGCAGCTTGGGACAGGGCGTTGGCCTGCCGCAAGAGCAGTTCTTC. Translation gives CASSLGQGVGLPQEQFF.

This chain links TRBV6-5 with TRBJ2-2, with D possibly TRBD2 on 6 matching bases. V lost 6 bases, J lost 4 bases, and 12 bases lay in between. The CDR3 is made up of 14 amino acids. Germline V gene sequence: CDR1 MNHEY, CDR2 SVGAGI. CDR3 loop: CASRPGTSTGELFF. CDR3 coding DNA: TGTGCCAGCAGGCCCGGGACTTCCACCGGGGAGCTGTTTTTT.

This clone was counted a single time. The J gene is TRBJ2-1, the V gene TRBV7-2, with TRBD1 as a possible D gene (5 bases). The V end lost 4 bases, the J end lost 0 bases, and 7 bases lay between the germline ends. CDR1 and CDR2 (germline): SGHTA, FQGNSA. The CDR3 is 14 amino acids. The CDR3 spells CASSSTVSYNEQFF. DNA for the CDR3: TGTGCCAGCAGCTCGACAGTCTCCTACAATGAGCAGTTCTTC.

The chain couples TRBV7-2 to TRBJ2-3; 12 bases match TRBD2. CDR1 and CDR2 (germline): SGHTA, FQGNSA. The CDR3 runs to 16 residues. The ends lost 5 bases at V and 2 bases at J; junction bases unmatched: 5. The CDR3 spells CASSKRLAGVTDTQYF. The CDR3 nucleotides read TGTGCCAGCAGCAAACGACTAGCGGGAGTCACAGATACGCAGTATTTT.

This chain connects TRBV11-2 to TRBJ2-5; 7 bases map to TRBD2. J was trimmed by 3 bases and V by 6 bases; bases with no gene match: 7. The germline V gene has CDR1 SGHAT and CDR2 FQNNGV. The CDR3 contains 14 residues. CDR3 in DNA: TGTGCCAGCAGTAAGCCAGCGGGGAAAGAGACCCAGTACTTC. Protein: CASSKPAGKETQYF.

The chain joins TRBV4-1 to TRBJ2-1; 7 bases are a match to TRBD1. The CDR3 runs to 14 residues. Germline trimming cut 4 bases from V and 6 bases from J; bases unmatched to any gene: 6. Germline V gene data show CDR1 as MGHRA and CDR2 as YSYEKL. The CDR3 sequence: CASSPPGTANEQFF. The CDR3 DNA reads as TGCGCCAGCAGCCCACCCGGGACAGCCAATGAGCAGTTCTTC.

This clone was picked up a small number of times. This rearrangement joins TRBV27 to TRBJ1-5, with TRBD1 as a possible D gene (5 bases). The CDR3 is made up of 15 amino acids. Germline CDR1 MNHEY, CDR2 SMNVEV (reference sequence). Between the trimmed V and J ends, which lost 6 bases and 7 bases, there was a span of 19 bases. The DNA of the CDR3 is TGTGCCAGCAGGCGGGGCAGTGGGGTCGGACAGCCCCAGCATTTT. Translation gives CASRRGSGVGQPQHF.